This T cell receptor (beta chain) came from a study of early T cells in non-severe SARS-CoV-2 infection. Study information: It was bulk RNA from unsorted whole blood that was sequenced, and the chains were unpaired.

Individually, cDNA molecules had unique molecular identifiers attached to them. In TCRdb, the 5' RACE reads were re-called with MiXCR into one record per CDR3 protein. This table holds about 64,000 distinct CDR3 sequences, around 19% found once. Germline V gene lookup returns CDR1 MNHNY and CDR2 SVGAGI (reference sequence). The CDR3 extends over 17 amino acids. V lost 6 bases to trimming and J lost 4 bases; unmatched junction nucleotides: 11. Regarding this clonotype: Its antigen is currently unknown.

Regarding the study as a whole: Anti-spike CD8 specificities were favored by VDJdb matching, whose results missed private and CD4 specificities.

The V gene is TRBV6-6, the J gene TRBJ2-3, with TRBD1 matching 12 bases. The sequences come from whole blood, collected at baseline. This TCR derives from an adult who was a healthcare worker with PCR-confirmed SARS-CoV-2 infection or an uninfected control (not recorded which). This CDR3 reads CASSHHGTGGAADTQYF. The CDR3 bases are TGTGCCAGCAGCCACCATGGGACAGGGGGCGCGGCAGATACGCAGTATTTT.